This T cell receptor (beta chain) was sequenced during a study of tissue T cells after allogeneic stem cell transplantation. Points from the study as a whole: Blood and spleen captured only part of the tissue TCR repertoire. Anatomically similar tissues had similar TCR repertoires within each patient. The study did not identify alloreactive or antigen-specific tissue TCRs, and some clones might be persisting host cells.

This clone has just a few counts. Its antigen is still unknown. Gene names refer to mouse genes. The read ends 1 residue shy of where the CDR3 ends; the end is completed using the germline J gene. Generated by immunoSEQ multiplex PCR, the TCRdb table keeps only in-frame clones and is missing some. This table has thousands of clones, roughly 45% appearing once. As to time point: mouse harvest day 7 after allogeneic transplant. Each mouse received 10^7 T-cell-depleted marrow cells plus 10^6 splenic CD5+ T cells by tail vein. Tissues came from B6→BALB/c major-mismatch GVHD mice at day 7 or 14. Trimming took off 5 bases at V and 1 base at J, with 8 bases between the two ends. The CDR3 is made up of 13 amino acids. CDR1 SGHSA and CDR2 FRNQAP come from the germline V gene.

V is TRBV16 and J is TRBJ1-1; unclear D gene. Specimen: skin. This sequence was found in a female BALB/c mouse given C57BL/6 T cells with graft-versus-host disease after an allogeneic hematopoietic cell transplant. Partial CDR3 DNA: TGTGCAAGCAGCCCCCGCGGGAACACAGAAGTCTTC. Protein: CASSPRGNTEVF. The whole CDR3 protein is CASSPRGNTEVFF.